This T cell receptor (beta chain) was recovered during a study of beta chain features in type 1 diabetes. Study-level findings and limits: Still unanswered here is whether HLA type influences TCRB rearrangement. There was a moderate but significant shortening of TCRB CDR3s in all four CD4+ subsets of Type 1 diabetes patients.

On this clone: Its antigen is still unknown.

The study reverse transcribed the entire isolated RNA, so it sequenced expressed TCRB transcripts. Some clones are missing from TCRdb's copy, which holds only in-frame ones; the method was immunoSEQ multiplex PCR. The sample shows a few hundred thousand clones, roughly 12% of them seen only once. Purity above 95% was achieved in all sorted populations. Germline CDR1 SEHNR, CDR2 FQNEAQ (reference sequence). V was trimmed by 2 bases and J by 5 bases, leaving 13 bases between them. The CDR3 has 15 residues. The chain employs TRBV7-9 and TRBJ2-1; weak D call: TRBD2 (5 bases). The sample comprised naive CD4+ T cells from blood. This TCR derives from a woman between 18 and 30 years old with type 1 diabetes. The CDR3 DNA reads as TGTGCCAGCAGCTTATTGACGGGATTCAACAATGAGCAGTTCTTC. Protein sequence: CASSLLTGFNNEQFF.